This T cell receptor beta chain was identified during a study of regulatory T cells in long-lasting Graves disease (dated by TCRdb to the early 2020s). In terms of the full investigation: Patients with newly diagnosed Graves' disease had been on antithyroid drugs for under 3 months. A total of approximately 35 samples were covered by TCR sequencing, comprising around 13 persistent and around 20 newly diagnosed Graves' disease patients. Persistent Graves' disease patients were compared with newly diagnosed Graves' disease patients by peripheral blood TCR sequencing and RNA sequencing. The study took place in China and was registered as a clinical trial.

Sample time point, as interpreted from the label and publication: newly diagnosed GD, antithyroid drugs for less than 3 months. For both TCR sequencing and RNA sequencing, RNA was extracted from PBMCs using TRIzol. Graves' disease was diagnosed according to American Thyroid Association guidelines. Patients were recruited from an endocrinology department in Xi'an, China. Each patient gave 8.5 to 9.5 milliliters of peripheral blood, collected in an EDTA anticoagulant tube. Ficoll Paque Plus density gradient separation was used to isolate PBMCs, and no additional T cell sorting was done. RNA quality was checked with an Agilent 2100 Bioanalyzer and agarose gel, and concentration with a NanoDrop 2000. The library was made by multiplex PCR. The sample was run on an Illumina HiSeq 4000. CDR3 regions were amplified by Arm-PCR with iRepertoire HTBI primers to construct TCR beta libraries. PCR products were gel purified before sequencing. The study's processing was this. Across samples, 60 to 70 TRBV and over 11 TRBJ segments were identified and used for gene usage analysis of CDR3 amino acid clonotypes. COPE and FqMerger were used to merge filtered high-quality paired reads into contigs. BLAST was used to align contigs to the IMGT TRBV, TRBD and TRBJ reference genes, and CDR3 was defined following IMGT. Any clonotype with a frequency above 0.1% was classified as a highly expanded clone. Shannon entropy served as the measure of repertoire diversity, while the Gini coefficient captured V-J evenness. A clonotype was considered public if more than one individual shared it. TCRdb applied fastp at Q25 and MiXCR to the public reads, then kept only in-frame beta chains. Every distinct CDR3 protein forms one entry, paired with its most common genes and DNA. TCRdb's processing, not the authors' own work, is the source of the V and J calls. The sample includes under 800,000 distinct CDR3 sequences, with approximately 15% observed a single time. The ten largest clonotypes hold more than 15% of the sample.

What the authors observed across the whole study: Because the primary lesion, thyroid tissue, could not be accessed, the study looked at peripheral blood alone. Patients with persistent disease shared more public clonotypes (under 3,000) than newly diagnosed patients did (966). Persistent disease showed preferential use of TRBV28, TRBJ1-2 and TRBJ2-5, whereas newly diagnosed disease favored TRBV20-1 and TRBJ2-1. The authors noted that the small sample size was a limitation that may lower accuracy. Sequencing and analysis were restricted to the TCR beta chain. Compared with newly diagnosed patients, patients with persistent Graves' disease had lower TCR Shannon entropy and fewer highly expanded clones, which suggests clonal expansion.

This clonotype was detected a few times. The specificity of this receptor is unknown. No base qualities exist here, and no much larger clone lies one base off it. The CDR3 starts with the cysteine, ends with the phenylalanine, and has 15 residues. Only the CDR3 region is kept as DNA, spanning 45 bases read in frame from base 1. CDR1 and CDR2 (MNHEY, SMNVEV) derive from the germline V gene (reference sequence). V is shortened by 5 bases, J by 0 bases, and the region joining them spans 10 bases. These data also formed part of another study, on T cells in Graves' hyperthyroidism and ophthalmopathy. The second study also describes: Stable Graves' hyperthyroidism was defined as no progression to ophthalmopathy during 18 months of follow-up. Hyperthyroidism patients were aged 18 to 65 years and newly diagnosed, with disease duration of less than 2 months. Any patient with an uncontrolled infection, another autoimmune disease, pregnancy or lactation was excluded. Clinical symptoms, serum thyroxine and TRAb, thyroid ultrasound, and orbital computed tomography formed the basis for the diagnoses. The TCR CDR3 was subjected to a first round of RT-PCR using the HTBI primer set and the Qiagen OneStep RT-PCR kit. Blood samples also contained most of the expanded thyroid clonotypes (frequency above 0.001), which suggests that blood repertoires may reflect thyroid immune responses. Ophthalmopathy was separated from stable hyperthyroidism by a 13 V-J signature model, with approximately 85% sensitivity and about 81% specificity obtained in cross-validation and 80%/75% obtained in testing. During validation, the model predicted progression to ophthalmopathy a median of about 5.9 months ahead of onset, with approximately 70% sensitivity and 72.22% specificity. To identify TCR V-J signatures that set the groups apart, the researchers used a discovery cohort of more than 95 patients, made up of 40 to 45 with Graves' ophthalmopathy and some 55 with stable Graves' hyperthyroidism. Prospective prediction of ophthalmopathy was tested in an independent validation cohort consisting of under 20 hyperthyroidism patients and approximately 16 patients who later progressed to ophthalmopathy. The 95 to 100 discovery patients were randomly divided into training and test sets at a 7:3 ratio. Thyroid tissue and blood T-cell repertoires from about 6 Graves' hyperthyroidism patients were also compared in the study. After blood sampling, hyperthyroidism patients were treated with methimazole at a starting dose of 30 mg daily, and ophthalmopathy patients were treated with high-dose intravenous methylprednisolone. Libraries were constructed in a second round of multiplex PCR, after which size selection and purification were performed. The libraries were sequenced on an Illumina HiSeq2000 using paired-end 100 bp reads. SOAPnuke was used to process the raw data, with reads discarded if the reads contained adapters or uncalled bases, had a mean Phred below 15, or lacked an exact constant-primer or identifier match. High-quality paired reads were merged using COPE v1.2.5, and each unique nucleotide sequence was defined as a clonotype. MiTCR v1.1 was used to align clonotypes to the IMGT TRBV, TRBD and TRBJ reference segments. Analysis was restricted to V-J combinations with a frequency above 0.0001, which covered over 98% of repertoires. The TCS score was defined as the ratio of F50 (clonal expansion) to E x V (chaos), calculated using BLOSUM62-based TCRdist between CDR3 peptides within each V-J. Welch's t-statistics and random forest reduced several hundred V-J features to fewer than 15, which were used in a naive Bayes classifier (R e1071). Sample size was not statistically predetermined, and blinding of investigators to group allocation was not performed. According to the paper, TCR Vbeta CDR3 sequencing was carried out on 120 to 150 peripheral blood samples, which came from 40 to 45 ophthalmopathy, 80 or so hyperthyroidism and about 17 progressor patients.

The receptor chain draws on TRBV27 and TRBJ1-4; the D gene cannot be named for sure. The sequenced sample was peripheral blood mononuclear cells (PBMCs), obtained at new diagnosis, from a patient treated with antithyroid drugs. This sequence was found in a woman aged 25 to 39 with Graves disease. Donor details come from another sample of the same person, matched by shared clones. The CDR3 region: CASSLWAATNEKLFF. The bases are TGTGCCAGCAGTCTCTGGGCAGCAACTAATGAAAAACTGTTTTTT.